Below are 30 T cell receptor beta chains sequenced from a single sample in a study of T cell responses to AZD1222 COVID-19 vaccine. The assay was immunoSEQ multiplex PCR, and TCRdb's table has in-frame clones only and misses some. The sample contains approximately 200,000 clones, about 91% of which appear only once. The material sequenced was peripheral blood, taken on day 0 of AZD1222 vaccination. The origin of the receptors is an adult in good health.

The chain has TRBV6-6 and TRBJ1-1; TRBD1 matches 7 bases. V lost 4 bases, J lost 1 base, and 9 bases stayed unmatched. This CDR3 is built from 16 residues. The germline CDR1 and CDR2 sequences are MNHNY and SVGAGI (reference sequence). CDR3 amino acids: CASSLRPGQPNTEAFF. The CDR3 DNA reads TGTGCCAGCAGTTTACGACCGGGACAGCCGAACACTGAAGCTTTCTTT.

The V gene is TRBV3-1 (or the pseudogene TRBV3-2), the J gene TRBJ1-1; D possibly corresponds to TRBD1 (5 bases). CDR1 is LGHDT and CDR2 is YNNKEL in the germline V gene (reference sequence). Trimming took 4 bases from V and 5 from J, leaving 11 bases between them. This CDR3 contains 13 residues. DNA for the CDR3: TGTGCCAGCAGCCTCCCCCGGGGGACTGAAGCTTTCTTT. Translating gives CASSLPRGTEAFF.

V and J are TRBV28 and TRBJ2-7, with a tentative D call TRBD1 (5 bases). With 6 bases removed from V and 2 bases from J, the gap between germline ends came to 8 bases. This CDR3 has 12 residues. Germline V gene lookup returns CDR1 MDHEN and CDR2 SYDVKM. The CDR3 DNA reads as TGTGCCAGCAGGACAGCAACCTACGAGCAGTACTTC. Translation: CASRTATYEQYF. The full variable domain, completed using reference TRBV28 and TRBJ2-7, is DVKVTQSSRYLVKRTGEKVFLECVQDMDHENMFWYRQDPGLGLRLIYFSYDVKMKEKGDIPEGYSVSREKKERFSLILESASTNQTSMYLCASRTATYEQYFGPGTRLTVT.

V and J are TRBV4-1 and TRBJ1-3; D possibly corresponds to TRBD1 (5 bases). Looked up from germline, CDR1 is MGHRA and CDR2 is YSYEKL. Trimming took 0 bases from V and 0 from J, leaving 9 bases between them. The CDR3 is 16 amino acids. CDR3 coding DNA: TGCGCCAGCAGCCAAGATCAGGGTTTCTCTGGAAACACCATATATTTT. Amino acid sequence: CASSQDQGFSGNTIYF.

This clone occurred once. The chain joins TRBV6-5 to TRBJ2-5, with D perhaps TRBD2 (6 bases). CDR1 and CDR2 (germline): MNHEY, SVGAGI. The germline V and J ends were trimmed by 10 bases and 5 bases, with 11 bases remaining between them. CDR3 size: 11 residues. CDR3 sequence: CATLAKETQYF. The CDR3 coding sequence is TGTGCCACTCTAGCGAAGGAGACCCAGTACTTC.

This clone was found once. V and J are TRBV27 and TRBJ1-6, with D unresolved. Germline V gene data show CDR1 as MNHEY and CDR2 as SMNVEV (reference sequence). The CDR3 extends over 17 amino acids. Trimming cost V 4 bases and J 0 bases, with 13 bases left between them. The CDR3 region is CASSSIRRASYNSPLHF. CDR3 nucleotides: TGTGCCAGCAGTTCAATCCGACGGGCCTCCTATAATTCACCCCTCCACTTT.

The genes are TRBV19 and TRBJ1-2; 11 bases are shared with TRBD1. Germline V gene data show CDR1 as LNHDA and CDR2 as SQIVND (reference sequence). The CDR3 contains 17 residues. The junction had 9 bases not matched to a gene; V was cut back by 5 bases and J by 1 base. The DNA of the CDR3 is TGTGCCAGTAGTCCGGGAGGACAGGGGGCGGATAACTATGGCTACACCTTC. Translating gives CASSPGGQGADNYGYTF.

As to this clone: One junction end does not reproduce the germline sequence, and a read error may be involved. For the CDR3, the DNA is TGCGCCGCCGGGACAGGTGGTACCGGGGAGCTGTTTTTT. Translation: CAAGTGGTGELFF. The rearrangement joins TRBV24-1 to TRBJ2-2, with TRBD1 identical over 8 bases. Germline-derived CDR1 and CDR2 are KGHDR and SFDVKD. The length of the CDR3 is 13 residues.

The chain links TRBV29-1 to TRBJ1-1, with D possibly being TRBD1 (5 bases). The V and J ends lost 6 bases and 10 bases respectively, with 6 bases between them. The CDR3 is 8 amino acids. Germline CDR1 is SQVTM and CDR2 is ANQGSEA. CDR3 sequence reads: CSVGTAFF. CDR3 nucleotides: TGCAGCGTGGGGACAGCTTTCTTT.

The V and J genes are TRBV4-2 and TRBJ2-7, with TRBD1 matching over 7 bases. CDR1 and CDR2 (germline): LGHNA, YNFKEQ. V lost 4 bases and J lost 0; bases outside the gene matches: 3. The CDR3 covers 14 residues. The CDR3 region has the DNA TGTGCCAGCAGCCCCCGGGACAGCTCCTACGAGCAGTACTTC. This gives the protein CASSPRDSSYEQYF.

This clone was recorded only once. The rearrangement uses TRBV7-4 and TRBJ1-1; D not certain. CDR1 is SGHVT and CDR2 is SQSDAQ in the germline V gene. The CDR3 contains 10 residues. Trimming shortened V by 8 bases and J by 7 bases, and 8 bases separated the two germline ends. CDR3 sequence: CASPLNEAFF. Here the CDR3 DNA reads TGTGCCAGCCCCTTAAATGAAGCTTTCTTT.

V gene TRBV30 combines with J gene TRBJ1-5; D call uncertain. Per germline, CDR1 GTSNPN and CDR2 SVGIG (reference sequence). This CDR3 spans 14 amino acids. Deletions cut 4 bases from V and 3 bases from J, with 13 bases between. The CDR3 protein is CAWTGWGINQPQHF. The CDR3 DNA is TGTGCCTGGACGGGATGGGGAATCAATCAGCCCCAGCATTTT.

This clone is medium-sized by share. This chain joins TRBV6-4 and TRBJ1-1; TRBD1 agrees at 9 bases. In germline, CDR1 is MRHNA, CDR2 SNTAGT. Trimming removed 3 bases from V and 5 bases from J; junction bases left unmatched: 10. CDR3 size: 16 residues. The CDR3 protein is CASSEGSGDRATEAFF. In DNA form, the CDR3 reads TGTGCCAGCAGTGAGGGGAGTGGGGACAGGGCTACTGAAGCTTTCTTT.

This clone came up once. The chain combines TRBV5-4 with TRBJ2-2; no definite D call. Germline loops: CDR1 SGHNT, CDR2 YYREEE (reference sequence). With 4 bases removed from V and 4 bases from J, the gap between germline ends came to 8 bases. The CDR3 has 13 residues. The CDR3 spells CASSNTGTGELFF. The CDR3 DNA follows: TGTGCCAGCAGCAACACGGGCACCGGGGAGCTGTTTTTT. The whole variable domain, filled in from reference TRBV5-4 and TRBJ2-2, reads ETGVTQSPTHLIKTRGQQVTLRCSSQSGHNTVSWYQQALGQGPQFIFQYYREEENGRGNFPPRFSGLQFPNYSSELNVNALELDDSALYLCASSNTGTGELFFGEGSRLTVL.

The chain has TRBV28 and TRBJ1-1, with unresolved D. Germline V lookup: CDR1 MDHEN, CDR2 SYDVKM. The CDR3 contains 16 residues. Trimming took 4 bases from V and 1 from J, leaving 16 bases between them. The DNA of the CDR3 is TGTGCCAGCAGTTCACCGGCCCAACAAGGGAACACTGAAGCTTTCTTT. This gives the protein CASSSPAQQGNTEAFF.

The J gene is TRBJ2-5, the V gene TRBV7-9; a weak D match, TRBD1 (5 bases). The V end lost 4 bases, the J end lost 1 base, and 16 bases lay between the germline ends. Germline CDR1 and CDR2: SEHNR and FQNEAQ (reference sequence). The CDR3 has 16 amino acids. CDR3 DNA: TGTGCCAGCAGCTCATACCCTTGGGGCTCCCAAGAGACCCAGTACTTC. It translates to CASSSYPWGSQETQYF. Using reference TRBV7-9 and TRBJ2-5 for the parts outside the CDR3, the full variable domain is DTGVSQNPRHKITKRGQNVTFRCDPISEHNRLYWYRQTLGQGPEFLTYFQNEAQLEKSRLLSDRFSAERPKGSFSTLEIQRTEQGDSAMYLCASSSYPWGSQETQYFGPGTRLLVL.

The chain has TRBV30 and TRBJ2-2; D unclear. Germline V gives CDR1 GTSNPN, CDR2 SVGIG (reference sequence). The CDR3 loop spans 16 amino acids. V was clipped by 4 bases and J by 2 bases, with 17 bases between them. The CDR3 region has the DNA TGTGCCTGGACCCCATATGGGTCTTTCAACACCGGGGAGCTGTTTTTT. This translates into CAWTPYGSFNTGELFF.

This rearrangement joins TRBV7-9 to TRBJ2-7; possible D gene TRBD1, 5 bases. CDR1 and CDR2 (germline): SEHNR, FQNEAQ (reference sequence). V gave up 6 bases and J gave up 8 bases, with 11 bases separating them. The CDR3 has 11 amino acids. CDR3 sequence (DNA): TGTGCCAGCAGTCCCCGACAGAAGCAGTACTTC. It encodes CASSPRQKQYF. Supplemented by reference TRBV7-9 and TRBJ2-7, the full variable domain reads DTGVSQNPRHKITKRGQNVTFRCDPISEHNRLYWYRQTLGQGPEFLTYFQNEAQLEKSRLLSDRFSAERPKGSFSTLEIQRTEQGDSAMYLCASSPRQKQYFGPGTRLTVT.

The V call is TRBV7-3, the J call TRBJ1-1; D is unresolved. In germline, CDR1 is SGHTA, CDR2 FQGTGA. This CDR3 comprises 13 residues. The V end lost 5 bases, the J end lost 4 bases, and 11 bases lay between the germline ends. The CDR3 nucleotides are TGTGCCAGCAGCCCTGTCTCGGGCACTGAAGCTTTCTTT. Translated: CASSPVSGTEAFF.

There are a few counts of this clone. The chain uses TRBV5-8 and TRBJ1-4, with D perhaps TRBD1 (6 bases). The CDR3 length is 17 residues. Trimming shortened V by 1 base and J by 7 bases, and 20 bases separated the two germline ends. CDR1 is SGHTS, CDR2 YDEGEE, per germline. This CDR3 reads CASSLLVWGTTAEKLFF. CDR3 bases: TGTGCCAGCAGCTTGCTAGTTTGGGGGACAACGGCTGAAAAACTGTTTTTT.

CDR3 loop: CASSWGRLSQETQYF. Written as DNA, the CDR3 is TGTGCCAGCAGCTGGGGCAGGTTATCCCAAGAGACCCAGTACTTC. The chain carries TRBV27 and TRBJ2-5; a weak D match, TRBD1 (5 bases). The germline gives CDR1 MNHEY, CDR2 SMNVEV (reference sequence). V was shortened by 6 bases and J by 1 base, with 15 bases between the two germline ends. The CDR3 is made up of 15 amino acids.

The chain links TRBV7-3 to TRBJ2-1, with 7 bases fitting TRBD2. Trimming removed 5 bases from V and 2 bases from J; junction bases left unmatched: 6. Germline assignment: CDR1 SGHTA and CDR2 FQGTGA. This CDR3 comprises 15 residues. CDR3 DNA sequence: TGTGCCAGCAGCCCCCCCGGGGGGACCTACAATGAGCAGTTCTTC. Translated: CASSPPGGTYNEQFF.

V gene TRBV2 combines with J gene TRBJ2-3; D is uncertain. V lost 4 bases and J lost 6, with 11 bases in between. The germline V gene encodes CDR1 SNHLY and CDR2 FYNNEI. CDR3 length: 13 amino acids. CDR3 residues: CASSGIDEDTQYF. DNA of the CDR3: TGTGCCAGCAGTGGGATTGACGAGGATACGCAGTATTTT.

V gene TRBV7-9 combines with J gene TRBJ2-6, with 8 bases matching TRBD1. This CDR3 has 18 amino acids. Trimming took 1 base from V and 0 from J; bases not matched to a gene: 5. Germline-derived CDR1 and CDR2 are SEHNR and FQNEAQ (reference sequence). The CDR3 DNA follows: TGTGCCAGCAGCTTAGGGACAGGGTTCGTCTCTGGGGCCAACGTCCTGACTTTC. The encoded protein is CASSLGTGFVSGANVLTF.

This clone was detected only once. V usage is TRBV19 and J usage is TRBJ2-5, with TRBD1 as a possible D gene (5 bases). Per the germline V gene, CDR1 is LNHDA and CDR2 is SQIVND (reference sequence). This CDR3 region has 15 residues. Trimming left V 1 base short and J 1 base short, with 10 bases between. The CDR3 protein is CASSIGQGSQETQYF. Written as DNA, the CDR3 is TGTGCCAGTAGTATAGGGCAGGGTAGCCAAGAGACCCAGTACTTC.

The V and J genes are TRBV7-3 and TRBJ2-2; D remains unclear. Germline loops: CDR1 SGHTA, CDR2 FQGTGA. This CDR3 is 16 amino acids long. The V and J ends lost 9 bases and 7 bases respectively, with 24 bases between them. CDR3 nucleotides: TGTGCCAGGACTGGACCGACGCCTCTTTGTGTCGGGGAGCTGTTTTTT. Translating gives CARTGPTPLCVGELFF.

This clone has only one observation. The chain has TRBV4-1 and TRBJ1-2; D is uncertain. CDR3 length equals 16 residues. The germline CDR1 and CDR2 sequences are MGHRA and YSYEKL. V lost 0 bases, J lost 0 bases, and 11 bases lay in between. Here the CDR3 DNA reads TGCGCCAGCAGCCAAGATCCAGGCCGTTCTAACTATGGCTACACCTTC. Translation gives CASSQDPGRSNYGYTF.

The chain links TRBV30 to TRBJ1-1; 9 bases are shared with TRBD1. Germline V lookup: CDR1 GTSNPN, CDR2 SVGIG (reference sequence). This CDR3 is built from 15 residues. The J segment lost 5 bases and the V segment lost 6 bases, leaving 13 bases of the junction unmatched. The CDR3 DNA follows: TGTGCCTGTACCACCCGGGACAGGGCTTGGACTGAAGCTTTCTTT. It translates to CACTTRDRAWTEAFF. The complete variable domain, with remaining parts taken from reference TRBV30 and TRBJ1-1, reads SQTIHQWPATLVQPVGSPLSLECTVEGTSNPNLYWYRQAAGRGLQLLFYSVGIGQISSEVPQNLSASRPQDRQFILSSKKLLLSDSGFYLCACTTRDRAWTEAFFGQGTRLTVV.

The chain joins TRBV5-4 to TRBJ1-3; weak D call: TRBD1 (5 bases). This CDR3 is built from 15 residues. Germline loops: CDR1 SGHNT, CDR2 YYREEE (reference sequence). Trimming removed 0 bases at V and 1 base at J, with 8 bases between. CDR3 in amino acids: CASSLGAGSGNTIYF. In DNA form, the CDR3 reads TGTGCCAGCAGCTTGGGGGCAGGGTCTGGAAACACCATATATTTT.

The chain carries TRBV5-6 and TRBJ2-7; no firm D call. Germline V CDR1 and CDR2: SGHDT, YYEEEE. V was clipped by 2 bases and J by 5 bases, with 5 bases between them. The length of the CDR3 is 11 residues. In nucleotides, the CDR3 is TGTGCCAGCAGCTTAATAAACGAGCAGTACTTC. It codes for CASSLINEQYF.